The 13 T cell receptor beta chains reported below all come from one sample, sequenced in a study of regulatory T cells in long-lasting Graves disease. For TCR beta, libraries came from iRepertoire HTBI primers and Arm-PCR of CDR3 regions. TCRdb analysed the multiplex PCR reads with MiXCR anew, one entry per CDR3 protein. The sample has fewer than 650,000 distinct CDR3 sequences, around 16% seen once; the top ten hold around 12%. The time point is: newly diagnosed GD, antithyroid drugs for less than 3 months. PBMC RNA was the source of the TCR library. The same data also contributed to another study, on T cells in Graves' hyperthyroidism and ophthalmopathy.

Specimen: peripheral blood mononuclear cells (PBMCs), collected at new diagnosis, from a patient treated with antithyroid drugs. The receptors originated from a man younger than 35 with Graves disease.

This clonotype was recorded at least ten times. CDR3 region: CASRGRQSSYNEQFF. The DNA for the CDR3 is TGTGCCAGCAGAGGCAGGCAGAGCTCCTACAATGAGCAGTTCTTC. The chain combines TRBV28 with TRBJ2-1; D unresolved. The germline V gene encodes CDR1 MDHEN and CDR2 SYDVKM. The CDR3 covers 15 residues. The V and J ends lost 6 bases and 0 bases respectively, with 12 bases between them.

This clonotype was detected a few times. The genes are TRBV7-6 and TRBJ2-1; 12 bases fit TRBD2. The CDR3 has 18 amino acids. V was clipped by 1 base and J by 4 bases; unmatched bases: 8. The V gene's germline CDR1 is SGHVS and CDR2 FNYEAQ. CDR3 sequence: CASSLGLAGEVVYNEQFF. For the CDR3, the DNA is TGTGCCAGCAGCTTAGGACTAGCGGGAGAAGTGGTTTACAATGAGCAGTTCTTC.

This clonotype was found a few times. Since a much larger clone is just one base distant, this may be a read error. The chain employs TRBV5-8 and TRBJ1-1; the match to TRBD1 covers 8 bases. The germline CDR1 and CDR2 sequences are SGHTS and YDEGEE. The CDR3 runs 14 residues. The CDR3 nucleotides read TGTGCCAGCAGCCTACAGGGGGGGAACACTGGAGCTTTCTTT. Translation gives CASSLQGGNTGAFF.

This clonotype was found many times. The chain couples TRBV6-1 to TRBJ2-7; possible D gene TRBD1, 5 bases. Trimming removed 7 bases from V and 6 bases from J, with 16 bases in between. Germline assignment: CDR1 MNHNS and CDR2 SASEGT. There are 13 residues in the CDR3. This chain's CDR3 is CASNPGRLGEQYF. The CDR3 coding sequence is TGTGCCAGCAACCCAGGGCGGCTCGGCGAGCAGTACTTC.

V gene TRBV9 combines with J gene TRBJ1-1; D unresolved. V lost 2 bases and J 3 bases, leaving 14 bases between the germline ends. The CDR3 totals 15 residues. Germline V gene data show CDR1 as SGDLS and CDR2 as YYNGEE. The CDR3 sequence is CASSVKSDGDTEAFF. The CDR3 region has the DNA TGTGCCAGCAGCGTCAAGTCAGACGGGGACACTGAAGCTTTCTTT.

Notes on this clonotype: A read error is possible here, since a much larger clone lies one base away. The CDR3 bases are TGTGCCAGCAGTTGGTCGGGCCGACACAATGAGCAGTACTTC. Translating it yields CASSWSGRHNEQYF. The chain is built from TRBV6-5 and TRBJ2-7; no definite D call. V was pared by 4 bases and J by 7 bases, with 17 bases between. CDR3 length equals 14 residues. From germline, CDR1 is MNHEY and CDR2 SVGAGI.

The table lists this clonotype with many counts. This chain's CDR3 is CASSFLTEGYEQYF. In DNA form, the CDR3 reads TGTGCCAGCAGTTTTCTCACAGAAGGCTACGAGCAGTACTTC. This chain uses TRBV27 with TRBJ2-7; D unclear. The CDR3 covers 14 residues. CDR1 and CDR2 from the germline V gene are MNHEY and SMNVEV (reference sequence). Trimming took off 3 bases at V and 3 bases at J, with 12 bases between the two ends.

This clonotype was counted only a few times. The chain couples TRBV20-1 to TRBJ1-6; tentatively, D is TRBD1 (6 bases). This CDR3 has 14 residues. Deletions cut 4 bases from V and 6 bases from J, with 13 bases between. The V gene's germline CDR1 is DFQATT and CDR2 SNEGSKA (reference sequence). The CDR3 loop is CSAIPGHLNSPLHF. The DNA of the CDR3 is TGCAGTGCTATACCGGGACACCTTAATTCACCCCTCCACTTT.

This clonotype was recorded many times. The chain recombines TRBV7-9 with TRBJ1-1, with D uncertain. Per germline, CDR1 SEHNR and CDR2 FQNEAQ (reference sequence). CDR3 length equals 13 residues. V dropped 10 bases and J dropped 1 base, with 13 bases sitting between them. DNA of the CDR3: TGTGCCACGGAGGAACAGTCGAACACTGAAGCTTTCTTT. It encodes CATEEQSNTEAFF.

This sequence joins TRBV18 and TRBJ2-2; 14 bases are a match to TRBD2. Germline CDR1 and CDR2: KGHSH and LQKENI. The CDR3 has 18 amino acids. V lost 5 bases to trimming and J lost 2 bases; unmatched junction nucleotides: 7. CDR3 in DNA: TGTGCCAGCTCAAACTGGACTAGCGGGAGGACAAACACCGGGGAGCTGTTTTTT. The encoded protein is CASSNWTSGRTNTGELFF. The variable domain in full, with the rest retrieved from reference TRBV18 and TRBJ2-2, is NAGVMQNPRHLVRRRGQEARLRCSPMKGHSHVYWYRQLPEEGLKFMVYLQKENIIDESGMPKERFSAEFPKEGPSILRIQQVVRGDSAAYFCASSNWTSGRTNTGELFFGEGSRLTVL.

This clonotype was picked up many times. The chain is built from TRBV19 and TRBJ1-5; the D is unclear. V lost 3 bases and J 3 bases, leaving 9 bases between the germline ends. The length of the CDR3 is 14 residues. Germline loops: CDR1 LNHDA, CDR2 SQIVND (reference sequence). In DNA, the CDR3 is TGTGCCAGTAGTATGGGTAGAGACAATCAGCCCCAGCATTTT. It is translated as CASSMGRDNQPQHF.

CDR3 bases: TGCGCCAGCAGCCAACAGGGGGCAGGAACTGAAGCTTTCTTT. Translating gives CASSQQGAGTEAFF. The J gene is TRBJ1-1, the V gene TRBV5-1, with 9 positions matching TRBD1. The trim removed 4 bases at V and 5 bases at J, leaving 6 bases unmatched. The germline V gene encodes CDR1 SGHRS and CDR2 YFSETQ. The CDR3 runs to 14 residues.

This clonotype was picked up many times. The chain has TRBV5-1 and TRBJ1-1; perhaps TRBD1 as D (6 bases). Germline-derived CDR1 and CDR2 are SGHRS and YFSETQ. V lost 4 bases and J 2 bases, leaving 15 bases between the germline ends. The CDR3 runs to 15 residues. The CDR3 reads CASSRSGTYNTEAFF. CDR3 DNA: TGCGCCAGCAGCAGATCCGGGACATACAACACTGAAGCTTTCTTT.